This T cell receptor beta chain is from a study of a mutant IDH1 vaccine in newly diagnosed glioma. Note on this clone: The antigen is not known.

The sample's time point: week 23, last vaccination. All doses held 300 ug of mutant IDH1 20-mer peptide, with topical imiquimod. Donor tumors were new WHO grade 3 or 4 IDH1-mutant, ATRX-lost astrocytomas. CDR1 is LNHDA and CDR2 is SQIVND in the germline V gene (reference sequence). With 3 bases removed from V and 5 bases from J, the gap between germline ends came to 10 bases. This CDR3 comprises 13 residues. The method was immunoSEQ multiplex PCR; TCRdb's version includes in-frame clones alone and lacks a portion of them. The table has 40,000 to 50,000 clones, roughly 80% seen once. This sample comprised PBMCs, obtained from a glioma patient whose treatment included an IDH1 peptide vaccine. The sequence came from a man aged 50-59 years with glioma. The gene calls are TRBV19 and TRBJ1-2; the D gene is possibly TRBD1 (5 bases). CDR3 nucleotides: TGTGCCAGTAGTATCCCTGCAGGGTATGGCTACACCTTC. This codes for CASSIPAGYGYTF.